This T cell receptor beta chain was profiled in a study of a mutant IDH1 vaccine in newly diagnosed glioma. Turning to the study itself: Eight vaccinations were given in weeks 1, 3, 5, 7, 11, 15, 19 and 23. Beginning 4-6 weeks after radiotherapy alone, or with temozolomide cycles, vaccination took place. Patients arrived already treated with radiotherapy, temozolomide, or both, most having had both. Findings of the study overall: Top peripheral T cell clonotype shifts appeared unrelated to pseudoprogression.

V gave up 1 base and J gave up 6 bases; unmatched junction bases: 10. The CDR3 totals 17 residues. Per the germline V gene, CDR1 is LNHDA and CDR2 is SQIVND (reference sequence). The data were produced by immunoSEQ multiplex PCR, yet TCRdb's version contains in-frame clones alone and is incomplete. The sample shows approximately 57,000 clones, about 80% of them seen only once. Details on this clone: Antigen: not known.

Time point described: week 5, during vaccination. Every single dose of the vaccine, 300 ug of mutant IDH1 20-mer peptide, came with topical imiquimod. The J gene is TRBJ2-1, the V gene TRBV19; 9 bases align to TRBD1. The TCR comes from a woman between 18 and 30 years old with glioma. Some clones in this sample may be carry-over from other donors' samples. The source was PBMCs, collected from a glioma patient whose treatment included an IDH1 peptide vaccine. CDR3 sequence: CASSIALRDRVGNEQFF. The CDR3 DNA reads as TGTGCCAGTAGTATAGCGCTCCGGGACAGGGTAGGCAATGAGCAGTTCTTC.